Below, 29 T cell receptor beta chains from the same sample are listed, as sequenced in a study of shared clonotypes between healthy human individuals. The protocol was immunoSEQ multiplex PCR, while the TCRdb copy is restricted to in-frame clones and leaves out a portion. This sample has over 950,000 clones, with about 80% found just once. The sample was memory CD4+ T cells from PBMCs. Subset given: CD45RA-negative fraction. The receptors here all came from a man aged 18 to 35 in good health. Some clones in this sample may be carry-over from other donors' samples.

The chain has TRBV4-2 and TRBJ2-7, with 7 bases identical to TRBD2. The ends lost 4 bases at V and 0 bases at J; junction bases unmatched: 6. The germline V gene has CDR1 LGHNA and CDR2 YNFKEQ. CDR3 length: 15 residues. CDR3 in amino acids: CASSRGTTSSYEQYF. The CDR3 DNA sequence: TGTGCCAGCAGCCGAGGGACTACCAGCTCCTACGAGCAGTACTTC.

This clone was picked up a small number of times. The rearrangement uses TRBV4-1 and TRBJ1-2; TRBD1 agrees at 7 bases. The CDR3 runs to 14 residues. Germline V gene sequence: CDR1 MGHRA, CDR2 YSYEKL. The ends lost 4 bases at V and 4 bases at J; junction bases unmatched: 6. In DNA, the CDR3 is TGCGCCAGCAGCCGACAGGGCTCCGCCTATGGCTACACCTTC. Translated, it gives CASSRQGSAYGYTF.

The V and J genes are TRBV27 and TRBJ2-5; TRBD1 or TRBD2 may be the D gene (6 bases each). The CDR3 is 13 residues long. Germline assignment: CDR1 MNHEY and CDR2 SMNVEV (reference sequence). V lost 6 bases and J 5 bases, leaving 13 bases between the germline ends. This chain's CDR3 is CASRVLGGETQYF. Written as DNA, the CDR3 is TGTGCCAGCAGGGTATTGGGGGGCGAGACCCAGTACTTC.

The rearrangement joins TRBV4-3 to TRBJ1-2, with TRBD1 matching over 7 bases. V dropped 0 bases and J dropped 4; count of bases not matched to a gene: 5. CDR1 and CDR2 from the germline V gene are LGHNA and YSLEER. The CDR3 runs to 15 residues. CDR3 nucleotides: TGCGCCAGCAGCCAAGATGACAGGGCGCGCTATGGCTACACCTTC. Its translation: CASSQDDRARYGYTF.

V usage is TRBV11-1 and J usage is TRBJ2-7; no definite D call. V lost 0 bases to trimming and J lost 2 bases, with 8 bases between them. The CDR3 covers 14 residues. Per germline, CDR1 SGHAT and CDR2 FQDESV (reference sequence). CDR3 DNA sequence: TGTGCCAGCAGCTTAGCACAATTCACCTACGAGCAGTACTTC. Its translation is CASSLAQFTYEQYF.

This clone was seen more than once but under ten times. The chain couples TRBV10-3 to TRBJ2-7; 7 bases fit TRBD1. The germline gives CDR1 ENHRY, CDR2 SYGVKD. V dropped 4 bases and J dropped 2; count of bases not matched to a gene: 2. The CDR3 is 13 amino acids. The CDR3 region is CAISGQGAYEQYF. DNA of the CDR3: TGTGCCATCAGTGGACAGGGAGCCTACGAGCAGTACTTC.

The chain carries TRBV5-1 and TRBJ2-1; D not certain. CDR1 and CDR2 from the germline V gene are SGHRS and YFSETQ. The CDR3 loop spans 15 amino acids. Trimming removed 0 bases from V and 2 bases from J, with 9 bases in between. CDR3 sequence (DNA): TGCGCCAGCAGCTTGGACCGCCTGGCCTACAATGAGCAGTTCTTC. Translating it yields CASSLDRLAYNEQFF.

The rearrangement joins TRBV6-6 to TRBJ1-5; weak D call: TRBD1 (6 bases). Trimming pared 6 bases from V and 7 bases from J, leaving 22 bases between. There are 16 residues in the CDR3. Germline CDR1 MNHNY, CDR2 SVGAGI (reference sequence). CDR3 protein: CASRQGSRGIEQPQHF. The CDR3 coding sequence is TGTGCCAGCAGGCAGGGGTCCCGCGGGATAGAACAGCCCCAGCATTTT.

In this sample, this clone turned up a few times. The genes are TRBV18 and TRBJ2-7; D not certain. Per the germline V gene, CDR1 is KGHSH and CDR2 is LQKENI. The CDR3 runs to 13 residues. Trimming took 5 bases from V and 5 from J, leaving 13 bases between them. CDR3 bases: TGTGCCAGCTCAACCAAAGCCGACCACGAGCAGTACTTC. This sequence encodes CASSTKADHEQYF.

This chain uses TRBV7-3 with TRBJ2-1; 9 positions agree with TRBD2. V shed 0 bases, J shed 5 bases, and the junction held 2 bases outside the gene matches. Germline CDR1 SGHTA, CDR2 FQGTGA. This CDR3 region has 15 residues. CDR3 nucleotide sequence: TGTGCCAGCAGCTTAACGACTAGCGGCCACAATGAGCAGTTCTTC. Its translation is CASSLTTSGHNEQFF.

The sample holds one count of this clone. The rearrangement joins TRBV5-1 to TRBJ2-7, with TRBD2 identical over 7 bases. The CDR3 has 16 amino acids. The ends lost 3 bases at V and 7 bases at J; junction bases unmatched: 16. Germline values: CDR1 SGHRS, CDR2 YFSETQ. The CDR3 nucleotides read TGCGCCAGCAGCTCTGACGGGAGGTGGGGCCTTGGAGAGCAGTACTTC. Translation: CASSSDGRWGLGEQYF.

About this clone itself: A far larger clone lies a single base away; this is likely a read error. This specimen includes other DNA sequences encoding the same CDR3. This chain joins TRBV19 and TRBJ1-4, with D perhaps matching TRBD1 (5 bases). CDR1 and CDR2 from the germline V gene are LNHDA and SQIVND (reference sequence). The CDR3 runs 14 residues. The CDR3 reads CASSIGVSEEKLFF. Here the CDR3 DNA reads TGCGCCAGTAGTATAGGGGTTTCTGAAGAAAAACTGTTTTTT.

A note on this clone: Other DNA sequences of this sample code for an identical CDR3. The V gene is TRBV27, the J gene TRBJ2-7; no definite D call. There are 13 residues in the CDR3. The ends were cut back, 2 bases at V and 5 bases at J, with 10 bases in the middle. Germline-derived CDR1 and CDR2 are MNHEY and SMNVEV (reference sequence). CDR3 sequence: CASSLVGIHEQYF. The CDR3 bases are TGTGCCAGCAGTTTAGTGGGAATCCACGAGCAGTACTTC.

V usage is TRBV6-6 and J usage is TRBJ2-2; D not resolved. The CDR3 runs to 15 residues. V was pared by 0 bases and J by 1 base, with 6 bases between. Per germline, CDR1 MNHNY and CDR2 SVGAGI (reference sequence). CDR3 nucleotides: TGTGCCAGCAGTTACTCGACGGTGAACACCGGGGAGCTGTTTTTT. This encodes CASSYSTVNTGELFF.

The chain recombines TRBV28 with TRBJ2-3; 7 nucleotides align to TRBD2. The germline gives CDR1 MDHEN, CDR2 SYDVKM. V trimming: 2 bases; J trimming: 5 bases; junction bases outside the gene matches: 4. This CDR3 contains 14 residues. CDR3 in DNA: TGTGCCAGCAGTTTAGCGGGGGTAGGAGATACGCAGTATTTT. This translates into CASSLAGVGDTQYF.

V usage is TRBV21-1 and J usage is TRBJ2-7; the listed D gene, TRBD2, was not tested against the DNA. TRBV21-1 counts as a pseudogene. The CDR3 runs 19 residues. CDR3 sequence reads: CASSKGGGREMTSSREQYF. The CDR3 bases are TGTGCCAGCAGCAAAGGGGGAGGGCGGGAAATGACTAGCTCTCGCGAGCAGTACTTC.

This clone was observed once. This chain joins TRBV7-9 and TRBJ1-5; weak D call: TRBD1 (5 bases). V was shortened by 5 bases and J by 5 bases, with 13 bases between the two germline ends. The germline CDR1 and CDR2 sequences are SEHNR and FQNEAQ (reference sequence). The CDR3 sequence is 14 residues long. CDR3 region: CASSPAGGDQPQHF. CDR3 nucleotide sequence: TGTGCCAGCAGCCCGGCTGGAGGGGATCAGCCCCAGCATTTT. Drawing the rest from reference TRBV7-9 and TRBJ1-5, the complete variable domain is DTGVSQNPRHKITKRGQNVTFRCDPISEHNRLYWYRQTLGQGPEFLTYFQNEAQLEKSRLLSDRFSAERPKGSFSTLEIQRTEQGDSAMYLCASSPAGGDQPQHFGDGTRLSIL.

This sequence joins TRBV5-1 and TRBJ2-2; 8 bases match TRBD1. This CDR3 comprises 15 residues. CDR1 and CDR2 (germline): SGHRS, YFSETQ. The junction had 3 bases not matched to a gene; V was cut back by 5 bases and J by 0 bases. The CDR3 region is CASRTGAPNTGELFF. CDR3 nucleotides: TGCGCCAGCAGGACAGGGGCCCCGAACACCGGGGAGCTGTTTTTT. The full variable domain, with the rest looked up from reference TRBV5-1 and TRBJ2-2, is KAGVTQTPRYLIKTRGQQVTLSCSPISGHRSVSWYQQTPGQGLQFLFEYFSETQRNKGNFPGRFSGRQFSNSRSEMNVSTLELGDSALYLCASRTGAPNTGELFFGEGSRLTVL.

The rearrangement uses TRBV6-6 and TRBJ1-4, with 7 positions matching TRBD1. V lost 7 bases to trimming and J lost 8 bases; unmatched junction nucleotides: 10. Germline V CDR1 and CDR2: MNHNY, SVGAGI (reference sequence). The CDR3 sequence is 14 residues long. The CDR3 loop is CASIDRAFGEKLFF. DNA for the CDR3: TGTGCCAGCATCGACAGGGCATTCGGGGAAAAACTGTTTTTT.

This clone has a single count. The chain joins TRBV29-1 to TRBJ2-1; a possible D gene is TRBD2 (6 bases). The CDR3 loop spans 11 amino acids. CDR1 and CDR2 from the germline V gene are SQVTM and ANQGSEA. CDR3: CIAWTTNEQFF. CDR3 in DNA: TGCATCGCTTGGACTACCAATGAGCAGTTCTTC.

This clone has a count of ten or more. The chain combines TRBV7-9 with TRBJ1-2; no clear D. The germline V gene has CDR1 SEHNR and CDR2 FQNEAQ (reference sequence). The CDR3 contains 14 residues. The V gene lost 0 bases and the J gene lost 4 bases, with 9 bases spanning the gap. CDR3 protein: CASSLAQQFYGYTF. The CDR3, as DNA: TGTGCCAGCAGCTTAGCGCAACAGTTCTATGGCTACACCTTC. Supplemented by reference TRBV7-9 and TRBJ1-2, the full variable domain reads DTGVSQNPRHKITKRGQNVTFRCDPISEHNRLYWYRQTLGQGPEFLTYFQNEAQLEKSRLLSDRFSAERPKGSFSTLEIQRTEQGDSAMYLCASSLAQQFYGYTFGSGTRLTVV.

On this clone itself: This sample also contains other DNA sequences that code for the same CDR3. V is TRBV10-2 and J is TRBJ2-7, with TRBD2 identical over 7 bases. The V gene's germline CDR1 is WSHSY and CDR2 SAAADI. The CDR3 consists of 15 residues. Trimming cost V 0 bases and J 4 bases; bases outside gene matches: 6. CDR3 residues: CASSESLAEGYEQYF. The CDR3 nucleotides are TGCGCCAGCAGTGAGTCGCTAGCGGAAGGGTACGAGCAGTACTTC.

The CDR3 nucleotides read TGTGCCAGCGCCACAGGGCTATGGATAGGCTACACCTTC. Its protein product is CASATGLWIGYTF. V and J are TRBV28 and TRBJ1-2; D perhaps matches TRBD1 (6 bases). Trimming pared 8 bases from V and 8 bases from J, leaving 18 bases between. The CDR3 extends over 13 amino acids. In germline, CDR1 is MDHEN, CDR2 SYDVKM.

The chain is built from TRBV27 and TRBJ2-2, with unresolved D. The CDR3 spans 15 residues. Germline CDR1 reads MNHEY; CDR2 reads SMNVEV (reference sequence). V dropped 6 bases and J dropped 1 base, with 12 bases sitting between them. The CDR3, as DNA: TGTGCCAGCAGCTTGTATTGGGGGAACACCGGGGAGCTGTTTTTT. Encoded protein: CASSLYWGNTGELFF.

The rearrangement joins TRBV12-5 to TRBJ2-1; TRBD2 matches 11 bases. With V trimmed by 0 bases and J by 9 bases, 22 bases remained unmatched. This CDR3 has 21 residues. Germline CDR1 and CDR2: LGHNT and FRNRAP. The CDR3 coding sequence is TGTGCTAGTGGTTTGGTACTCTCTAGTATAGGACTAGCGGGTGTCGCGGCTGAGCAGTTCTTC. Encoded protein: CASGLVLSSIGLAGVAAEQFF.

There are a few counts of this clone. CDR3 sequence (DNA): TGTGCCAGCAGCTTAAAGTCTCAGAACTCTGGGGCCAACGTCCTGACTTTC. Translating it yields CASSLKSQNSGANVLTF. This rearrangement joins TRBV7-3 to TRBJ2-6; D unclear. Trimming left V 1 base short and J 0 bases short, with 10 bases between. CDR1 SGHTA and CDR2 FQGTGA come from the germline V gene. The CDR3 is 17 amino acids.

This chain joins TRBV28 and TRBJ2-7, with 7 bases identical to TRBD2. CDR1 is MDHEN and CDR2 is SYDVKM in the germline V gene. V lost 6 bases and J lost 0; bases outside the gene matches: 8. The CDR3 sequence is 15 residues long. The CDR3 here is CASSPGGLSSYEQYF. The CDR3 DNA reads TGTGCCAGCAGCCCGGGGGGTCTATCCTCCTACGAGCAGTACTTC.

This clone appeared a single time. DNA for the CDR3: TGTGCCAGCAGCTTAGATTGGGGATCGGTCTATGGCTACACCTTC. This encodes CASSLDWGSVYGYTF. The rearrangement joins TRBV7-2 to TRBJ1-2; no definite D call. The germline CDR1 and CDR2 sequences are SGHTA and FQGNSA. This CDR3 comprises 15 residues. V was trimmed by 1 base and J by 4 bases, leaving 13 bases between them.

The chain recombines TRBV15 with TRBJ1-2; D is ambiguous. Per germline, CDR1 LNHNV and CDR2 YYDKDF (reference sequence). V dropped 7 bases and J dropped 4 bases, with 13 bases sitting between them. This CDR3 has 13 residues. CDR3 protein: CATNKLGSYGYTF. CDR3 bases: TGTGCCACCAATAAACTCGGTTCCTATGGCTACACCTTC.